Given below is one T cell receptor (beta chain) in context. Germline loops: CDR1 LNHDA, CDR2 SQIVND (reference sequence). The CDR3 runs to 17 residues. V shed 0 bases, J shed 6 bases, and the junction held 9 bases outside the gene matches. The data derive from a study of blood T cell repertoires in COVID-19. As for the study in general: There were acute and convalescent COVID-19 samples, and they came from the United States, Italy and Spain. PBMCs, B-cell-depleted T cells, or T cells provided the cDNA or gDNA that made up the material.

Per the original methods: Quantification of nucleated cells was approximated via reference gene primer amplification. Some clones are missing from TCRdb's copy, which holds only in-frame ones; the method was immunoSEQ multiplex PCR. Clone size and V and J calls were adopted from that table, with D and trimming inferred from the DNA. The sample comprises about 100,000 clones, approximately 90% of which are singletons, and 2% to 2.5% rests with the top ten. The sequence was collected from a man in his fifties or sixties with active COVID-19. Sequencing used peripheral blood. The chain uses TRBV19 and TRBJ1-2; 11 bases are shared with TRBD1. This CDR3 is CASSIDSGQGVYHGYTF. The DNA of the CDR3 is TGTGCCAGTAGTATAGATTCGGGACAGGGGGTTTATCATGGCTACACCTTC.